This TCR beta chain was sequenced for a study of T cell responses to AZD1222 COVID-19 vaccine. The repertoire was sequenced with immunoSEQ multiplex PCR; TCRdb's copy has only in-frame clones and lacks some. The sample holds about 130,000 clones, just over 90% seen once. Germline CDR1 reads LGHNA; CDR2 reads YSLEER. The CDR3 is 16 amino acids. Trimming pared 1 base from V and 5 bases from J, leaving 15 bases between. Whole-study findings and limits: Without day 14 samples, only post-peak T cell repertoires were studied. Spike-specific TCR depth and breadth grew after two AZD1222 doses. Spike as a whole was targeted by vaccine-associated CD4 TCRs, dominant at 160-218 and 743-854.

Remarks on this clone: Its antigen is not identified.

The sequence was obtained from an adult in good health. Source: peripheral blood, taken on day 0 of AZD1222 vaccination. The J gene is TRBJ2-1, the V gene TRBV4-3, with D perhaps TRBD1 or TRBD2 (5 bases each). The CDR3 nucleotides read TGCGCCAGCAGCCAAGGTTCGGGGCAGCCTGACAATGAGCAGTTCTTC. It encodes CASSQGSGQPDNEQFF.